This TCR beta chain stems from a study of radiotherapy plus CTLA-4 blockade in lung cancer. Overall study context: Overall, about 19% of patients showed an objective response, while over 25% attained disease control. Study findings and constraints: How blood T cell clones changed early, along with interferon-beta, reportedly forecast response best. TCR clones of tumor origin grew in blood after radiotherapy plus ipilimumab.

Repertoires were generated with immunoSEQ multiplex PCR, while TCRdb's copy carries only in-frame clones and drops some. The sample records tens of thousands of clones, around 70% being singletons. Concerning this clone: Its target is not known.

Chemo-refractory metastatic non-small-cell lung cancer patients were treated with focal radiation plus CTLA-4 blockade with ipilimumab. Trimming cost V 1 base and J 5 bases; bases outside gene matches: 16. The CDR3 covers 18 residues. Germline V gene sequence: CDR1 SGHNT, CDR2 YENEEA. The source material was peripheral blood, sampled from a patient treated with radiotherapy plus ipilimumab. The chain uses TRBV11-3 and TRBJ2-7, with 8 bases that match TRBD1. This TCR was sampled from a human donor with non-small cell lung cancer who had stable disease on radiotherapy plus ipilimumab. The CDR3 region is CASSLAPQDRVGLHEQYF. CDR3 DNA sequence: TGTGCCAGCAGCTTAGCCCCCCAGGACAGGGTGGGATTACACGAGCAGTACTTC. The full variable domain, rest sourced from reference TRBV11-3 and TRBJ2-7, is EAGVVQSPRYKIIEKKQPVAFWCNPISGHNTLYWYLQNLGQGPELLIRYENEEAVDDSQLPKDRFSAERLKGVDSTLKIQPAELGDSAVYLCASSLAPQDRVGLHEQYFGPGTRLTVT.